Below are 25 T cell receptor beta chains sequenced from a single sample in a study of monozygotic twins with inflammatory bowel disease. TCRdb reprocessed the 5' RACE reads and keeps a single row for each CDR3 protein, giving no DNA. This table lists about 380,000 distinct CDR3 sequences. Sequenced material: blood. The receptors stem from a human donor with ulcerative colitis or Crohn's disease, or a healthy co-twin of an affected twin (not recorded which).

This chain's CDR3 is CASSYSLTGRVFF. This rearrangement joins TRBV6-5 to TRBJ1-1; TCRdb indicates TRBD1, and absent DNA this call remains unverified. This CDR3 has 13 amino acids. In germline, CDR1 is MNHEY, CDR2 SVGAGI.

The chain employs TRBV12-3 or TRBV12-4 and TRBJ1-4; no DNA is available, so the TRBD1 call from TCRdb remains unchecked. CDR3 size: 14 residues. The CDR3 here is CASSRRQGNEKLFF.

The V and J genes are TRBV20-1 and TRBJ1-6; TCRdb indicates TRBD1, and absent DNA this call remains unverified. In germline, CDR1 is DFQATT, CDR2 SNEGSKA (reference sequence). The length of the CDR3 is 15 residues. This chain's CDR3 is CSARVPGQGGSPLHF.

The chain combines TRBV2 with TRBJ1-1. The length of the CDR3 is 15 residues. Germline values: CDR1 SNHLY, CDR2 FYNNEI. This chain's CDR3 is CASRPDGSWNTEAFF.

The genes are TRBV19 and TRBJ2-7; TCRdb's D call, TRBD1, is unchecked because there is no DNA. Looked up from germline, CDR1 is LNHDA and CDR2 is SQIVND (reference sequence). The length of the CDR3 is 14 residues. CDR3 amino acids: CASATTGGVYEQYF.

The chain's CDR3 is CASSSFQTGRSGNTIYF. V gene TRBV7-9 combines with J gene TRBJ1-3; checking the TCRdb D call of TRBD1 is not possible without DNA. Germline V gives CDR1 SEHNR, CDR2 FQNEAQ (reference sequence). This CDR3 contains 17 residues.

V is TRBV29-1 and J is TRBJ1-6. In germline, CDR1 is SQVTM, CDR2 ANQGSEA. This CDR3 spans 13 amino acids. The CDR3 loop reads CSEKSSYNSPLHF. Full variable domain (rest looked up from reference TRBV29-1 and TRBJ1-6): SAVISQKPSRDICQRGTSLTIQCQVDSQVTMMFWYRQQPGQSLTLIATANQGSEATYESGFVIDKFPISRPNLTFSTLTVSNMSPEDSSIYLCSEKSSYNSPLHFGNGTRLTVT.

The chain combines TRBV29-1 with TRBJ1-2; the D call from TCRdb, TRBD1, cannot be confirmed without DNA. This CDR3 has 14 amino acids. From germline, CDR1 is SQVTM and CDR2 ANQGSEA. The CDR3: CSVGGESGFYGYTF.

CDR3 sequence: CASSQLAVFTDTQYF. The rearrangement links TRBV19 to TRBJ2-3; absent DNA, TCRdb's TRBD2 call cannot be checked. From germline, CDR1 is LNHDA and CDR2 SQIVND (reference sequence). The CDR3 extends over 15 amino acids. Based on the CDR3 plus reference TRBV19 and TRBJ2-3, the full variable domain is DGGITQSPKYLFRKEGQNVTLSCEQNLNHDAMYWYRQDPGQGLRLIYYSQIVNDFQKGDIAEGYSVSREKKESFPLTVTSAQKNPTAFYLCASSQLAVFTDTQYFGPGTRLTVL.

V gene TRBV2 combines with J gene TRBJ1-1; TCRdb calls TRBD1, which cannot be checked without DNA. The CDR3 has 15 amino acids. Looked up from germline, CDR1 is SNHLY and CDR2 is FYNNEI. CDR3 in amino acids: CASSEERGGPTEAFF.

The gene calls are TRBV29-1 and TRBJ1-1; TCRdb calls TRBD1, which cannot be checked without DNA. This CDR3 region has 12 residues. Per the germline V gene, CDR1 is SQVTM and CDR2 is ANQGSEA. The CDR3 is CSVVRGDTEAFF.

The rearrangement joins TRBV18 to TRBJ2-7; TCRdb's D gene call, TRBD1, goes unchecked for lack of DNA. Germline CDR1 and CDR2: KGHSH and LQKENI. The CDR3 runs to 15 residues. The chain's CDR3 is CASSPIQGTFYEQYF.

The chain recombines TRBV20-1 with TRBJ2-7; TCRdb's D gene call, TRBD1, goes unchecked for lack of DNA. This CDR3 has 14 amino acids. Germline assignment: CDR1 DFQATT and CDR2 SNEGSKA (reference sequence). The chain's CDR3 is CSASDRGYTYEQYF.

This chain connects TRBV5-1 to TRBJ2-5; TCRdb names TRBD1, which stays unverified in the absence of DNA. This CDR3 is 15 amino acids long. CDR1 is SGHRS and CDR2 is YFSETQ in the germline V gene. The CDR3 reads CASSLLGTGEETQYF.

The rearrangement links TRBV5-6 to TRBJ2-3. The length of the CDR3 is 16 residues. Germline V gene sequence: CDR1 SGHDT, CDR2 YYEEEE. The CDR3 loop is CASSLVTGSGTDTQYF.

This rearrangement joins TRBV9 to TRBJ1-2; TCRdb selects TRBD1, and the lack of DNA leaves this call unchecked. The V gene's germline CDR1 is SGDLS and CDR2 YYNGEE. This CDR3 has 15 residues. CDR3: CASSVAGQGYYGYTF. The variable domain in full, completed from reference TRBV9 and TRBJ1-2, reads DSGVTQTPKHLITATGQRVTLRCSPRSGDLSVYWYQQSLDQGLQFLIQYYNGEERAKGNILERFSAQQFPDLHSELNLSSLELGDSALYFCASSVAGQGYYGYTFGSGTRLTVV.

The CDR3 sequence is CASSLHRSNNEQFF. The chain links TRBV28 to TRBJ2-1. The CDR3 loop spans 14 amino acids. Germline-derived CDR1 and CDR2 are MDHEN and SYDVKM.

The chain uses TRBV6-6 and TRBJ2-7; TCRdb gives TRBD1 as the D gene, but with no DNA this cannot be confirmed. Germline assignment: CDR1 MNHNY and CDR2 SVGAGI (reference sequence). The CDR3 is made up of 13 amino acids. CDR3 sequence: CASSGRDEYEQYF.

The chain links TRBV5-6 to TRBJ2-3; checking the TCRdb D call of TRBD2 is not possible without DNA. The CDR3 spans 14 residues. Germline loops: CDR1 SGHDT, CDR2 YYEEEE. The CDR3 is CASSFGSPRGTQYF.

The genes are TRBV20-1 and TRBJ2-7; there is no DNA to check the TCRdb D call of TRBD2. CDR3 length: 14 amino acids. Per the germline V gene, CDR1 is DFQATT and CDR2 is SNEGSKA (reference sequence). The CDR3 sequence is CSARDLISGREQYF.

This chain links TRBV30 with TRBJ1-3; TCRdb outputs TRBD1, but without DNA this stays unchecked. CDR1 is GTSNPN and CDR2 is SVGIG in the germline V gene (reference sequence). The CDR3 sequence is 15 residues long. This CDR3 is CAWTLGQGSGNTIYF.

V and J are TRBV20-1 and TRBJ1-3; TCRdb lists TRBD1, though no DNA is available to test this call. Looked up from germline, CDR1 is DFQATT and CDR2 is SNEGSKA (reference sequence). The CDR3 has 13 amino acids. CDR3 region: CSAGGTAGNTIYF.

The V gene is TRBV5-1, the J gene TRBJ2-5; checking the TCRdb D call of TRBD2 is not possible without DNA. CDR1 and CDR2 (germline): SGHRS, YFSETQ. CDR3 length: 16 residues. The CDR3 sequence: CASSFLAGGPKETQYF.

The V and J genes are TRBV30 and TRBJ1-1. Germline CDR1 is GTSNPN and CDR2 is SVGIG (reference sequence). The CDR3 consists of 13 residues. This CDR3 is CAWSAQTTTEAFF.

The rearrangement links TRBV11-1 to TRBJ1-5; TCRdb's assignment of TRBD1 cannot be checked, as there is no DNA. The CDR3 is 18 residues long. Germline V gene sequence: CDR1 SGHAT, CDR2 FQDESV (reference sequence). This CDR3 is CASSPTGTREGTYQPQHF.